This TCR beta chain is from a study of T cell repertoires in cytomegalovirus infection. After removal of 4 bases from V and 7 bases from J, the junction contained 8 bases not matched to a gene. CDR1 is SGDLS, CDR2 YYNGEE, per germline. This CDR3 has 16 amino acids. A few counts support this clonotype. TCRdb re-derived calls from the reads in MiXCR, one entry per CDR3 protein. This sample has roughly 640,000 distinct CDR3 sequences, with roughly 26% found just once. The origin of this receptor is a human donor in good health (CMV status not recorded). Some clones in this sample may be carry-over from other donors' samples. V and J are TRBV9 and TRBJ1-6; 10 bases line up with TRBD1. What was sequenced was CD8+ T cells from PBMCs. The CDR3 nucleotides are TGTGCCAGCAGCACCCATGGACAGGGGGGAAATTCACCCCTCCACTTT. The encoded protein is CASSTHGQGGNSPLHF.